In its sample, the clone carrying this T cell receptor (beta chain) was seen a few times. Antigen: not known. This specimen comes from a study of identical twins. TCRdb reanalysed the 5' RACE reads using MiXCR and keeps one entry per CDR3 protein. Altogether hundreds of thousands of distinct CDR3 sequences are present, roughly an eighth being singletons, with the ten largest covering around 1.6%. Study findings and constraints: Beta out-of-frame twin sharing showed a weaker excess.

This sample also appeared in a second study, on yellow fever vaccine responses in identical twins.

Sequencing was done on a sample of PBMCs. The receptor was derived from a woman between 18 and 29 years old in good health.

For the CDR3, the DNA is TGCGCCAGCAGCTTGGCTTTTGCGGGGGGAAGCACAGATACGCAGTATTTT. Its protein is CASSLAFAGGSTDTQYF. The chain is built from TRBV5-1 and TRBJ2-3; 8 nucleotides agree with TRBD2. V shed 0 bases and J 0 bases; nucleotides not matched to a gene: 6. Germline CDR1 is SGHRS and CDR2 is YFSETQ. The CDR3 extends over 17 amino acids.